This TCR beta chain was identified in a study of cytotoxic CD8 clonotypes in ibrutinib-treated CLL. Across the study: The group held 11 relapsed/refractory and about 15 treatment-naive patients, with under 18 IGHV unmutated.

Assay used: immunoSEQ multiplex PCR; TCRdb lists only in-frame clones, some missing. The sample yields around 310,000 clones, about 80% seen once. This CDR3 is 11 amino acids long. Trimming removed 7 bases at V and 5 bases at J, with 9 bases between. Germline V gene lookup returns CDR1 SGHVS and CDR2 FQNEAQ. The sequence was obtained from a human donor with chronic lymphocytic leukemia. The V and J genes are TRBV7-8 and TRBJ2-7; D uncertain. Specimen: PBMCs, collected before ibrutinib treatment. CDR3 sequence reads: CASKYIHEQYF. CDR3 nucleotide sequence: TGTGCCAGCAAATATATCCACGAGCAGTACTTC.